The rows below give T cell receptor beta chains drawn from one sample of a study of T-cell reconstitution after alpha-beta-depleted transplantation in children. In TCRdb, the PCR reads were re-called with MiXCR into one record per CDR3 protein. The sample records roughly 490,000 distinct CDR3 sequences, roughly 10% being singletons. Here the sequenced sample was PBMCs, mostly from graft donor cells, taken 180 days after TCRalphabeta/CD19-depleted stem cell transplant. These receptors originate from a female patient aged 2-10 years who had a stem cell transplant for aplastic anemia, so the T cells may come from the graft donor. Both conserved end residues are part of each CDR3. The order of the fields is J gene, V gene, clone size, D gene, CDR3 length, CDR3 protein, CDR3 DNA. A D gene is named only where the DNA matches it firmly. The size of a clone is reported for some rows only, either as once, few or many, or as a class for expanded clones.

>TRBJ1-2|TRBV12-3/TRBV12-4|NA|NA|14
CASSFERGGYGYTF
TGTGCCAGCAGTTTCGAGCGAGGGGGCTATGGCTACACCTTC
>TRBJ2-3|TRBV15|few|TRBD2|17
CATSRGYGRGSTDTQYF
TGTGCCACCAGCAGAGGGTATGGGAGGGGTTCCACAGATACGCAGTATTTT
>TRBJ1-6|TRBV7-2|many|NA|15
CASSSFRVFNSPLHF
TGTGCCAGCAGCTCGTTCAGGGTGTTCAATTCACCCCTCCACTTT
>TRBJ1-1|TRBV10-3|few|NA|12
CAISGGSAEAFF
TGTGCCATCTCCGGGGGCAGCGCTGAAGCTTTCTTT
>TRBJ2-7|TRBV28|NA|NA|14
CASSFAGRRGEQYF
TGTGCCAGCAGTTTCGCGGGGCGTAGGGGCGAGCAGTACTTC
>TRBJ2-1|TRBV4-3|few|TRBD2|15
CASSQRIAWGGEQFF
TGCGCCAGCAGCCAAAGGATCGCATGGGGGGGTGAGCAGTTCTTC
>TRBJ2-1|TRBV19|NA|NA|13
CASSMTSYNEQFF
TGTGCCAGTAGTATGACGTCCTACAATGAGCAGTTCTTC
>TRBJ2-1|TRBV29-1|many|NA|14
CSVVSGFSYNEQFF
TGCAGCGTTGTTTCGGGTTTCTCCTACAATGAGCAGTTCTTC
>TRBJ2-1|TRBV10-3|few|TRBD2|17
CAISEGLAGDSYNEQFF
TGTGCCATCAGTGAGGGGTTAGCGGGAGACTCCTACAATGAGCAGTTCTTC
>TRBJ1-1|TRBV7-2|NA|NA|15
CASSGQGQSNTEAFF
TGTGCCAGCAGCGGTCAGGGCCAGTCGAACACTGAAGCTTTCTTT
>TRBJ2-5|TRBV20-1|NA|NA|10
CSSRVETQYF
TGCAGCTCCAGAGTAGAGACCCAGTACTTC
>TRBJ2-3|TRBV20-1|many|TRBD2|15
CSAKRLAGPGVVQYF
TGCAGTGCCAAAAGGCTAGCGGGGCCCGGAGTAGTGCAGTATTTT
>TRBJ1-1|TRBV7-3|few|NA|15
CASSLNPREGTEAFF
TGTGCCAGCAGCTTAAATCCAAGGGAAGGAACTGAAGCTTTCTTT
>TRBJ1-2|TRBV9|few|NA|14
CASSQDPGNYGYTF
TGTGCCAGCAGCCAAGACCCAGGGAACTATGGCTACACCTTC
>TRBJ1-5|TRBV12-3/TRBV12-4|many|NA|12
CASSRVNQPQHF
TGTGCCAGCAGTCGGGTGAATCAGCCCCAGCATTTT
>TRBJ2-1|TRBV20-1|few|NA|15
CSAKKYRSSYNEQFF
TGCAGTGCTAAAAAATACAGGAGCTCCTACAATGAGCAGTTCTTC
>TRBJ2-2|TRBV7-3|NA|NA|16
CASSLYDWSDTGELFF
TGTGCCAGCAGCTTATACGACTGGTCGGACACCGGGGAGCTGTTTTTT
>TRBJ2-3|TRBV4-3|NA|TRBD1|14
CASSDRGSTDTQYF
TGCGCCAGCAGCGACAGGGGAAGCACAGATACGCAGTATTTT
>TRBJ2-1|TRBV7-2|NA|TRBD2|16
CASSLSPGLVYNEQFF
TGTGCCAGCAGCTTATCTCCGGGACTAGTTTACAATGAGCAGTTCTTC
>TRBJ1-1|TRBV20-1|few|NA|14
CSARDQGENTEAFF
TGCAGTGCTAGAGATCAAGGGGAGAACACTGAAGCTTTCTTT
>TRBJ2-3|TRBV24-1|few|NA|18
CATSDPQANRENLDTQYF
TGTGCCACCAGTGATCCCCAGGCGAATCGGGAGAACCTAGATACGCAGTATTTT
>TRBJ2-3|TRBV5-1|few|NA|14
CATNLEGSTDTQYF
TGCGCCACCAACTTGGAGGGTTCCACAGATACGCAGTATTTT
>TRBJ2-3|TRBV5-4|NA|NA|16
CASSLVQGGGTDTQYF
TGTGCCAGCAGCTTGGTACAGGGAGGGGGCACAGATACGCAGTATTTT
>TRBJ1-5|TRBV20-1|few|NA|16
CSARNIRDIFHQPQHF
TGCAGTGCTAGAAACATCCGGGACATCTTTCATCAGCCCCAGCATTTT
>TRBJ2-1|TRBV24-1|few|NA|13
CATSDLAPNEQFF
TGTGCCACCAGTGATTTGGCTCCTAATGAGCAGTTCTTC
>TRBJ1-1|TRBV3-1|few|NA|15
CASSQLVNRYTEAFF
TGTGCCAGCAGCCAATTGGTTAACCGGTATACTGAAGCTTTCTTT
>TRBJ2-1|TRBV12-5|few|TRBD1|15
CASGLVQDRGTRQFF
TGTGCTAGTGGTTTGGTACAAGACAGGGGGACCCGGCAGTTCTTC
>TRBJ2-7|TRBV20-1|NA|TRBD1|15
CSASVPDRLNYEQYF
TGCAGTGCTAGTGTGCCGGACAGGCTAAATTACGAGCAGTACTTC
>TRBJ2-7|TRBV29-1|many|TRBD1|16
CSVDGTGGRSSYEQYF
TGCAGCGTTGATGGGACAGGGGGCCGCAGCTCCTACGAGCAGTACTTC
>TRBJ1-2|TRBV20-1|few|NA|13
CSARTVISNGYTF
TGCAGTGCTAGGACAGTTATCTCGAATGGCTACACCTTC
>TRBJ2-7|TRBV29-1|many|NA|13
CSVADWPLYEQYF
TGCAGCGTTGCGGACTGGCCCTTATACGAGCAGTACTTC
>TRBJ1-5|TRBV7-8|NA|NA|13
CASSLQGWQPQHF
TGTGCCAGCAGCTTACAGGGTTGGCAGCCCCAGCATTTT
>TRBJ2-7|TRBV20-1|few|NA|12
CSARAGHYEQYF
TGCAGTGCTAGAGCGGGACACTACGAGCAGTACTTC
>TRBJ2-7|TRBV29-1|many|NA|14
CSVVEWGAFSEQYF
TGCAGCGTTGTCGAGTGGGGCGCGTTTTCCGAGCAGTACTTC
>TRBJ2-2|TRBV28|many|NA|13
CAGRRTATGELFF
TGTGCCGGGCGGCGGACGGCCACCGGGGAGCTGTTTTTT
>TRBJ2-1|TRBV27|NA|NA|17
CASSAYYQGTGYNEQFF
TGTGCCAGCAGTGCATACTACCAGGGTACGGGCTACAATGAGCAGTTCTTC
>TRBJ2-1|TRBV28|many|NA|22
CASSRQGGNLNKFTSSYNEQFF
TGTGCCAGCAGCAGACAGGGAGGAAACCTGAACAAATTTACGAGCTCCTACAATGAGCAGTTCTTC
>TRBJ2-1|TRBV20-1|many|NA|14
CSALGLRLYNEQFF
TGCAGTGCCCTAGGGCTACGGCTCTACAATGAGCAGTTCTTC
>TRBJ1-3|TRBV11-2|NA|TRBD1|16
CASSTAYRGAGNTIYF
TGTGCCAGCAGCACTGCTTACAGGGGAGCTGGAAACACCATATATTTT
>TRBJ2-5|TRBV7-8|few|NA|19
CASSLGLASGGTLQETQYF
TGTGCCAGCAGCTTAGGGCTAGCAAGCGGCGGCACACTCCAAGAGACCCAGTACTTC
>TRBJ2-1|TRBV29-1|many|TRBD1|14
CSVETQGTYNEQFF
TGCAGCGTTGAAACACAGGGGACCTACAATGAGCAGTTCTTC
>TRBJ2-3|TRBV12-3/TRBV12-4|few|NA|15
CASSSLGDGTDTQYF
TGTGCCAGCAGTTCGCTAGGCGACGGCACAGATACGCAGTATTTT
>TRBJ1-5|TRBV29-1|NA|NA|13
CSLGGPYNQPQHF
TGCAGCCTGGGAGGACCCTACAATCAGCCCCAGCATTTT
>TRBJ2-2|TRBV12-5|NA|TRBD2|18
CASGLGTSGTRFTGELFF
TGTGCTAGTGGTTTAGGGACTAGCGGGACTCGATTTACCGGGGAGCTGTTTTTT
>TRBJ1-4|TRBV25-1|NA|NA|15
CASSESSRPNEKLFF
TGTGCCAGCAGTGAATCCAGCAGGCCTAATGAAAAACTGTTTTTT
>TRBJ2-2|TRBV29-1|few|NA|15
CSVQASDSNTGELFF
TGCAGCGTTCAGGCTAGCGATTCGAACACCGGGGAGCTGTTTTTT
>TRBJ2-1|TRBV6-5|NA|TRBD1|17
CASSYDGGRRGLNEQFF
TGTGCCAGCAGTTACGACGGTGGGCGCAGGGGGCTGAATGAGCAGTTCTTC
>TRBJ2-1|TRBV12-3/TRBV12-4|few|NA|17
CASSPSLAESPYNEQFF
TGTGCCAGCAGTCCGTCACTAGCCGAGAGCCCCTACAATGAGCAGTTCTTC
>TRBJ2-5|TRBV6-1|few|NA|15
CASSDVLGFGETQYF
TGTGCCAGCAGTGATGTATTAGGTTTCGGGGAGACCCAGTACTTC
>TRBJ1-2|TRBV12-3/TRBV12-4|many|NA|16
CASSSRDHPLDYGYTF
TGTGCCAGCAGTTCGCGGGACCACCCGCTCGACTATGGCTACACCTTC
>TRBJ1-2|TRBV7-9|few|NA|14
CASSLVPRVYGYTF
TGTGCCAGCAGCTTAGTCCCCAGGGTATATGGCTACACCTTC